Sequencing of this T cell receptor (beta chain) was carried out in a study of CXCR3-negative and CXCR3-positive naive CD8 T cells. The study's findings and limits: Hydrophobicity was higher for TRB CDR3s found in CXCR3-positive naive cells than in CXCR3-negative naive cells.

UMI labels and 5' RACE were used to prepare the TRB cDNA libraries. One entry per CDR3 protein, without DNA, is what TCRdb gives after re-calling the 5' RACE reads. This repertoire comprises 150,000 or so distinct CDR3 sequences; its ten largest clones make up around 0.5%. In the case of this clonotype: The antigen remains undetermined.

Naive CD8+ T cells had a CD45RO-CCR7+CD27+CD95- phenotype. CDR1 and CDR2 (germline): LGHNA, YNFKEQ. The CDR3 loop spans 15 amino acids. Source material: naive CXCR3+ CD8+ T cells from blood. Indicated subset: CD45RO-CCR7+CD27+CD95- naive CD8+ T cells expressing CXCR3 (TNR3+). This rearrangement joins TRBV4-2 to TRBJ2-7; TCRdb lists TRBD1, though no DNA is available to test this call. The source is a human donor in good health. Some clones in this sample may be carry-over from other donors' samples. The CDR3 spells CASSQEQDGAYEQYF.